This T cell receptor (beta chain) is drawn from a study of regulatory T cells in long-lasting Graves disease. General study findings and limits: Researchers examined only peripheral blood and not thyroid tissue.

In this sample, this clonotype turned up a few times. Its antigen is unknown. Arm-PCR of CDR3 regions with iRepertoire HTBI primers generated TCR beta libraries. MiXCR, run by TCRdb on the multiplex PCR reads, gives a single entry per CDR3 protein. The sample includes roughly 500,000 distinct CDR3 sequences, approximately 22% of them seen just once. Time point meaning: persistent/refractory GD, antithyroid drugs over 5 years with positive TRAb. The TCR library was prepared using RNA isolated from PBMCs. The CDR3 loop spans 13 amino acids. CDR1 is MDHEN, CDR2 SYDVKM, per germline. V was trimmed by 5 bases and J by 3 bases, leaving 8 bases between them.

The specimen was peripheral blood mononuclear cells (PBMCs), collected when the disease was refractory, from a patient treated with antithyroid drugs. The TCR was taken from a female donor with Graves disease. J is TRBJ1-5 and V is TRBV28; D is possibly TRBD1 (6 bases). The CDR3 DNA reads TGTGCCAGCAGTGACAGGATCAATCAGCCCCAGCATTTT. Amino acid sequence: CASSDRINQPQHF.